The entry that follows covers one T cell receptor (beta chain) sequence. The sample originates from a study of shared clonotypes between healthy human individuals. About the study: Donor composition was two women and three men, aged 18 to 49.

Germline lookup yields CDR1 SGHRS and CDR2 YFSETQ. The CDR3 length is 20 residues. V lost 3 bases to trimming and J lost 3 bases; unmatched junction nucleotides: 18. Every immunoSEQ plate was one replicate of a subset's evenly spread DNA. Ten immunoSEQ deep assay plates served to sequence unsorted PBMC DNA. Libraries were prepared by immunoSEQ multiplex PCR; TCRdb keeps only in-frame clonotypes and omits some of them. The sample lists about 470,000 clones, around 79% occurring once. The TCR originated in a woman in her forties in good health. Some clones in this sample may be carry-over from other donors' samples. Material: PBMCs. The J gene is TRBJ2-1, the V gene TRBV5-1; 10 nucleotides align to TRBD2. The CDR3 sequence is CASSSPLSGRASRNYNEQFF. For the CDR3, the DNA is TGCGCCAGCAGCTCGCCTTTGAGCGGGAGGGCCTCTAGGAACTACAATGAGCAGTTCTTC.